This paragraph reports one T cell receptor beta chain. These data are taken from a study of cytomegalovirus exposure and HLA in healthy donors. Data came from immunoSEQ multiplex PCR; TCRdb stores just in-frame clones and leaves some out. The sample has over 200,000 clones; about 90% are singletons. The donors were part of the 120-subject validation cohort, which stood apart from the approximately 640-subject first cohort. This CDR3 region has 15 residues. Germline V gene lookup returns CDR1 MDHEN and CDR2 SYDVKM. V was clipped by 7 bases and J by 8 bases; unmatched bases: 14. This clonotype was sampled from a young woman in good health and CMV-seronegative. The chain combines TRBV28 with TRBJ1-2, with TRBD1 matching 9 bases. Material: PBMCs. The chain's CDR3 is CASNPPGQGTGGYTF. For the CDR3, the DNA is TGTGCCAGCAACCCTCCGGGACAGGGAACGGGGGGCTACACCTTC.